This T cell receptor (beta chain) emerged from a study of blood T cell repertoires in COVID-19 (TCRdb year 2020). A note on the overall study: Collaborator samples came from the United States, Italy and Spain and covered acute and convalescent phases of COVID-19. The prospective study material was composed of cDNA or gDNA derived from T cells, B-cell-depleted T cells, or PBMCs. Subjects who had been exposed to COVID-19, were actively infected with it, or had recovered from it provided the deeply sampled blood TCRbeta repertoires that made up the dataset. The repertoires were released in a freely available public database meant as a resource for research on the immune response to SARS-CoV-2. The samples were drawn from the first 160 participants of the ongoing ImmuneRACE study and from 1,254 subjects provided by 6 global collaborators. Sample metadata almost always included a de-identified subject ID, COVID-19 status, age in years and sex. Where HLA class I and class II types were available, the types were taken from metadata supplied by the sample provider, not from assay-based typing.

Remarks on this clone: No cognate antigen has been identified for it. No clone much larger than this one lies a single base away; base qualities are absent.

Whole blood was collected in K2EDTA tubes by collaborating institutions according to the institutions' own protocols. For TCRbeta analysis, collaborator samples were shipped as frozen whole blood, as isolated PBMCs, or as DNA extracted from either sample type. The germline V gene supplies CDR1 SQVTM and CDR2 ANQGSEA. V ends up 7 bases short and J 1 base short, with an unmatched junction base count of 7. From the cysteine through the phenylalanine, the CDR3 covers 13 amino acids. The kept DNA is CDR3 alone, 39 bases in frame from the first base. General conclusions and limits of the study: The amount of clinical and demographic metadata varied by source and participant and was provided uncurated.

TCRbeta CDR3 regions were amplified from genomic DNA using the immunoSEQ Assay, a bias-controlled multiplex PCR. Concerning the study's data processing: The number of nucleated cells in each sample was estimated from the amplification of reference gene primers within the assay. To quantify the absolute abundance of each unique TCRbeta CDR3 rearrangement, sequence reads were collapsed and filtered. For each sample, productive Simpson clonality was calculated as the square root of Simpson's diversity index across productive rearrangements. The clones in this table, taken by TCRdb from immuneACCESS, are in-frame only. Not every clone is retained; where verified, under half of the shortfall comes from an unresolved V gene, and the cause of the rest is unknown. That table supplies the V and J calls and clone size; D and trimming were determined from the DNA. Within this sample are 40,000 to 50,000 clones, with roughly nine tenths of them counted one time only. 5% of the sample belongs to the ten largest clones.

The chain employs TRBV29-1 and TRBJ2-7; 7 middle bases align to TRBD2. This sequence originates from a middle-aged man with active COVID-19. The material sequenced was peripheral blood. The CDR3 here reads CSAMGGKSYEQYF. The nucleotides read TGCAGCGCGATGGGGGGGAAATCCTACGAGCAGTACTTC.